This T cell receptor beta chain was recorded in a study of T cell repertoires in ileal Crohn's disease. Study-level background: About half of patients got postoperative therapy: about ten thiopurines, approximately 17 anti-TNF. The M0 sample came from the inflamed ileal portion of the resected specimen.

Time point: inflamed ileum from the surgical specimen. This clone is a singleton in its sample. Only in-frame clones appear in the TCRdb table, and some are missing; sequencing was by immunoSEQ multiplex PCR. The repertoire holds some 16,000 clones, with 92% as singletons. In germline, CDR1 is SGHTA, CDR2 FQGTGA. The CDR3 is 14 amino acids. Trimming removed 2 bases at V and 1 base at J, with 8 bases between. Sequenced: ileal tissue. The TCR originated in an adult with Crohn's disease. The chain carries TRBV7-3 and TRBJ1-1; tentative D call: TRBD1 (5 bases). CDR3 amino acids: CASSLGGGNTEAFF. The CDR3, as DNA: TGTGCCAGCAGCTTAGGGGGAGGGAACACTGAAGCTTTCTTT.